This passage covers 26 T cell receptor beta chains from one sample sequenced in a study of blood T cell repertoires in COVID-19. Data came from immunoSEQ multiplex PCR; TCRdb stores just in-frame clones and leaves some out. Of hundreds of thousands of clones in the sample, approximately 85% are singletons; the top ten hold approximately 5.1%. Material: peripheral blood. Receptors originate from a man aged 50-59 years with active or convalescent COVID-19.

The chain links TRBV19 to TRBJ1-2; D may be TRBD1 (5 bases). The CDR3 extends over 13 amino acids. The germline V gene has CDR1 LNHDA and CDR2 SQIVND (reference sequence). Trimming shortened V by 6 bases and J by 8 bases, and 16 bases separated the two germline ends. CDR3 nucleotides: TGTGCCAGTAGAGGGCCTACAGGAGGGGGCTACACCTTC. It specifies CASRGPTGGGYTF.

V gene TRBV27 combines with J gene TRBJ1-1; maybe TRBD1 (5 bases). V lost 3 bases to trimming and J lost 4 bases, with 15 bases between them. The germline CDR1 and CDR2 sequences are MNHEY and SMNVEV (reference sequence). The CDR3 is 15 residues long. The CDR3 is CASSLANNGGTEAFF. DNA of the CDR3: TGTGCCAGCAGTTTGGCTAACAACGGGGGCACTGAAGCTTTCTTT.

The chain links TRBV7-2 to TRBJ1-5, with 7 bases identical to TRBD1. The CDR3 covers 13 residues. Per the germline V gene, CDR1 is SGHTA and CDR2 is FQGNSA. Trimming cost V 5 bases and J 7 bases; bases outside gene matches: 5. CDR3 DNA: TGTGCCAGCAGCCCGGACAGGTCGCAGCCCCAGCATTTT. It is translated as CASSPDRSQPQHF. The variable domain in full, with the rest retrieved from reference TRBV7-2 and TRBJ1-5, is GAGVSQSPSNKVTEKGKDVELRCDPISGHTALYWYRQSLGQGLEFLIYFQGNSAPDKSGLPSDRFSAERTGGSVSTLTIQRTQQEDSAVYLCASSPDRSQPQHFGDGTRLSIL.

The chain couples TRBV6-5 to TRBJ1-2, with D maybe TRBD1 (6 bases). Germline values: CDR1 MNHEY, CDR2 SVGAGI. The CDR3 runs 13 residues. Trimming cost V 6 bases and J 4 bases, with 12 bases left between them. For the CDR3, the DNA is TGTGCCAGCAGAACGGGGGGCGGCTATGGCTACACCTTC. Its protein product is CASRTGGGYGYTF.

The V call is TRBV11-2, the J call TRBJ2-1, with a possible D match to TRBD1 (7 bases). Germline CDR1 SGHAT, CDR2 FQNNGV. Trimming stripped 2 bases from V and 0 bases from J, with 11 bases between. The CDR3 sequence is 16 residues long. The CDR3 loop reads CASSLRGDSSYNEQFF. The CDR3 DNA reads TGTGCCAGCAGCTTAAGGGGGGACAGCTCCTACAATGAGCAGTTCTTC.

The rearrangement joins TRBV28 to TRBJ1-1, with 8 bases identical to TRBD1. There are 16 residues in the CDR3. The junction had 8 bases not matched to a gene; V was cut back by 4 bases and J by 1 base. The germline V gene has CDR1 MDHEN and CDR2 SYDVKM. The CDR3: CASSSVPGTGNTEAFF. The CDR3 DNA follows: TGTGCCAGCAGTTCTGTCCCCGGGACAGGGAACACTGAAGCTTTCTTT.

The rearrangement uses TRBV3-1 (or the pseudogene TRBV3-2) and TRBJ1-5, with 9 bases identical to TRBD1. CDR1 is LGHDT, CDR2 YNNKEL, per germline (reference sequence). V trimming: 4 bases; J trimming: 6 bases; junction bases outside the gene matches: 7. The CDR3 contains 15 residues. CDR3 sequence (DNA): TGTGCCAGCAGCCCGGGACAGGGACGGGGTCAGCCCCAGCATTTT. Its protein is CASSPGQGRGQPQHF.

The V call is TRBV5-1, the J call TRBJ1-3; D call uncertain. The CDR3 has 12 residues. Germline V gene sequence: CDR1 SGHRS, CDR2 YFSETQ. V shed 9 bases and J shed 0 bases, with 7 bases lying between them. The CDR3 nucleotides read TGCGCCACCCGGGACTCTGGAAACACCATATATTTT. It translates to CATRDSGNTIYF.

This chain uses TRBV4-2 with TRBJ2-1; 13 positions agree with TRBD2. Trimming cost V 5 bases and J 8 bases; bases outside gene matches: 12. Germline CDR1 reads LGHNA; CDR2 reads YNFKEQ. The CDR3 runs 17 residues. This CDR3 is CASSSRLRLAGGHEQFF. As DNA, the CDR3 is TGTGCCAGCAGCTCGCGACTTCGACTAGCGGGAGGCCATGAGCAGTTCTTC.

The chain is built from TRBV28 and TRBJ2-3; D is unclear. Germline V gene data show CDR1 as MDHEN and CDR2 as SYDVKM. The CDR3 covers 16 residues. Trimming removed 1 base at V and 4 bases at J, with 15 bases between. The CDR3 DNA sequence: TGTGCCAGCAGTTTATATCGGTCCTTAGACTCAGATACGCAGTATTTT. Translation: CASSLYRSLDSDTQYF.

This clone was seen more than once but under ten times. The chain combines TRBV9 with TRBJ2-7; TRBD2 matches at 7 bases. V gave up 3 bases and J gave up 0 bases; unmatched junction bases: 3. CDR1 is SGDLS, CDR2 YYNGEE, per germline. The CDR3 is 14 amino acids. CDR3 sequence (DNA): TGTGCCAGCAGCGCTAGCGGTCTCTCCTACGAGCAGTACTTC. Translation: CASSASGLSYEQYF.

The chain uses TRBV5-4 and TRBJ1-2; no clear D. Germline V CDR1 and CDR2: SGHNT, YYREEE (reference sequence). The CDR3 contains 10 residues. V was shortened by 1 base and J by 8 bases, with 3 bases between the two germline ends. DNA of the CDR3: TGTGCCAGCAGCTTGATAGGCTACACCTTC. Translation gives CASSLIGYTF.

The V gene is TRBV5-1, the J gene TRBJ2-2, with 10 bases lining up with TRBD2. CDR3 length equals 14 residues. Trimming at V came to 4 bases and at J to 7 bases, leaving 4 bases not matched to a gene. Germline CDR1 SGHRS, CDR2 YFSETQ. The CDR3 sequence is CASSVGTSVGELFF. The DNA for the CDR3 is TGCGCCAGCAGCGTCGGGACTAGCGTCGGGGAGCTGTTTTTT. The full variable domain, its missing parts supplied by reference TRBV5-1 and TRBJ2-2, is KAGVTQTPRYLIKTRGQQVTLSCSPISGHRSVSWYQQTPGQGLQFLFEYFSETQRNKGNFPGRFSGRQFSNSRSEMNVSTLELGDSALYLCASSVGTSVGELFFGEGSRLTVL.

The genes are TRBV9 and TRBJ2-3; no clear D gene. Germline CDR1 reads SGDLS; CDR2 reads YYNGEE. This CDR3 has 16 residues. The V end lost 0 bases, the J end lost 0 bases, and 11 bases lay between the germline ends. CDR3 DNA: TGTGCCAGCAGCGTAGGCGTCACCCAAAGCACAGATACGCAGTATTTT. As protein: CASSVGVTQSTDTQYF.

This chain links TRBV5-1 with TRBJ1-2, with D uncertain. The CDR3 covers 15 residues. Germline-derived CDR1 and CDR2 are SGHRS and YFSETQ. V was cut by 4 bases and J by 8 bases, with 21 bases left in between. In DNA form, the CDR3 reads TGCGCCAGCAGCCTTAACGGAGGTACGGGTGGAGGCTACACCTTC. Its translation is CASSLNGGTGGGYTF. The full variable domain, its missing parts supplied by reference TRBV5-1 and TRBJ1-2, is KAGVTQTPRYLIKTRGQQVTLSCSPISGHRSVSWYQQTPGQGLQFLFEYFSETQRNKGNFPGRFSGRQFSNSRSEMNVSTLELGDSALYLCASSLNGGTGGGYTFGSGTRLTVV.

The V call is TRBV27, the J call TRBJ1-6; the D gene is possibly TRBD1 (6 bases). Per germline, CDR1 MNHEY and CDR2 SMNVEV (reference sequence). V lost 6 bases to trimming and J lost 6 bases, with 15 bases between them. The CDR3 covers 15 residues. In DNA form, the CDR3 reads TGTGCCAGCAGCTTGAGGACAGCTCTTAATTCACCCCTCCACTTT. As protein: CASSLRTALNSPLHF.

The J gene is TRBJ2-5, the V gene TRBV7-6; the match to TRBD1 covers 9 bases. Germline CDR1 and CDR2: SGHVS and FNYEAQ. CDR3 length: 17 residues. J lost 5 bases, V lost 4 bases, and 14 bases had no gene match. The CDR3 sequence is CASSSRRSVGTGETQYF. The CDR3 DNA reads TGTGCCAGCAGCTCCCGGAGATCAGTCGGGACAGGGGAGACCCAGTACTTC.

The chain recombines TRBV28 with TRBJ1-1, with a tentative D call TRBD1 (5 bases). Germline V CDR1 and CDR2: MDHEN, SYDVKM. V dropped 6 bases and J dropped 4 bases, with 15 bases sitting between them. The CDR3 extends over 14 amino acids. This chain's CDR3 is CASRPGDGVTEAFF. The CDR3 coding sequence is TGTGCCAGCAGGCCGGGGGATGGCGTCACTGAAGCTTTCTTT. Using reference TRBV28 and TRBJ1-1 for the parts outside the CDR3, the full variable domain is DVKVTQSSRYLVKRTGEKVFLECVQDMDHENMFWYRQDPGLGLRLIYFSYDVKMKEKGDIPEGYSVSREKKERFSLILESASTNQTSMYLCASRPGDGVTEAFFGQGTRLTVV.

This clone has a single count. CDR3 residues: CASSEERYTEAFF. The CDR3 DNA reads TGTGCCAGCAGTGAAGAACGGTACACTGAAGCTTTCTTT. V gene TRBV2 combines with J gene TRBJ1-1; no clear D gene. The CDR3 runs to 13 residues. Deletions cut 1 base from V and 3 bases from J, with 6 bases between. Germline-derived CDR1 and CDR2 are SNHLY and FYNNEI.

For this clone: In the same sample, other DNA sequences code for this CDR3. V gene TRBV3-1 (or the pseudogene TRBV3-2) combines with J gene TRBJ2-7, with D uncertain. Trimming removed 1 base at V and 6 bases at J, with 7 bases between. The CDR3 runs 12 residues. The germline V gene has CDR1 LGHDT and CDR2 YNNKEL (reference sequence). The CDR3 bases are TGTGCCAGCAGCCAAGTGAGTTCCGAGCAGTACTTC. It encodes CASSQVSSEQYF.

The chain carries TRBV11-2 and TRBJ2-7; the match to TRBD2 covers 10 bases. The trim removed 5 bases at V and 7 bases at J, leaving 11 bases unmatched. This CDR3 region has 15 residues. From germline, CDR1 is SGHAT and CDR2 FQNNGV. CDR3: CASSPFRGLASEQYF. The DNA for the CDR3 is TGTGCCAGCAGCCCGTTCCGGGGACTAGCGAGTGAGCAGTACTTC.

The CDR3 protein is CASSSQPAGSSNQPQHF. DNA for the CDR3: TGCGCCAGCAGCTCCCAACCGGCAGGTTCCAGCAATCAGCCCCAGCATTTT. This rearrangement joins TRBV5-1 to TRBJ1-5; D gene unclear. Trimming took 3 bases from V and 1 from J, leaving 17 bases between them. This CDR3 comprises 17 residues. Germline lookup yields CDR1 SGHRS and CDR2 YFSETQ.

The chain has TRBV5-1 and TRBJ2-1, with 8 bases matching TRBD2. The germline V gene encodes CDR1 SGHRS and CDR2 YFSETQ. V lost 7 bases and J lost 4; bases outside the gene matches: 7. This CDR3 has 14 residues. For the CDR3, the DNA is TGCGCCAGCGCCAGGACTAGCTGGTACAATGAGCAGTTCTTC. Its translation is CASARTSWYNEQFF.

The J gene is TRBJ2-7, the V gene TRBV4-1; 7 bases align to TRBD2. In germline, CDR1 is MGHRA, CDR2 YSYEKL. J was trimmed by 3 bases and V by 3 bases; bases with no gene match: 8. This CDR3 region has 15 residues. As DNA, the CDR3 is TGCGCCAGCAGCCACCTTCGACTAGCAGGCTACGAGCAGTACTTC. This sequence encodes CASSHLRLAGYEQYF.

The rearrangement joins TRBV9 to TRBJ2-1; TRBD2 aligns across 7 bases. The trim removed 1 base at V and 8 bases at J, leaving 12 bases unmatched. The CDR3 sequence is 16 residues long. Germline V gene sequence: CDR1 SGDLS, CDR2 YYNGEE. In nucleotides, the CDR3 is TGTGCCAGCAGCGTACTCCTAGCGGCCGAGCCTTATGAGCAGTTCTTC. Encoded protein: CASSVLLAAEPYEQFF. Full variable domain (outside the CDR3, taken from reference TRBV9 and TRBJ2-1): DSGVTQTPKHLITATGQRVTLRCSPRSGDLSVYWYQQSLDQGLQFLIQYYNGEERAKGNILERFSAQQFPDLHSELNLSSLELGDSALYFCASSVLLAAEPYEQFFGPGTRLTVL.

The chain links TRBV10-2 to TRBJ2-2; tentatively, D is TRBD1 (5 bases). The V and J ends lost 8 bases and 0 bases respectively, with 13 bases between them. CDR3 size: 15 residues. CDR1 and CDR2 from the germline V gene are WSHSY and SAAADI. The CDR3 is CASCQGFANTGELFF. CDR3 sequence (DNA): TGCGCCAGCTGTCAGGGTTTCGCGAACACCGGGGAGCTGTTTTTT.